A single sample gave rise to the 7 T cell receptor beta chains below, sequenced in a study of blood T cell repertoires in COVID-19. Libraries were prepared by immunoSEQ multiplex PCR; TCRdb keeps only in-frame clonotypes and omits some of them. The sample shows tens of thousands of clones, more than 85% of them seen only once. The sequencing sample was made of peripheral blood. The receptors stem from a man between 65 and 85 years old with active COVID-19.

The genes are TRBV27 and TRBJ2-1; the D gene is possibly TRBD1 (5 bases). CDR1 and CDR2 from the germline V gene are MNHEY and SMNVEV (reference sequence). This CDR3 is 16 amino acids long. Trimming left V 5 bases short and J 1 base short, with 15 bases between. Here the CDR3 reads CASSSRVVGSYNEQFF. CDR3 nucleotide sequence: TGTGCCAGCAGTAGCAGGGTAGTCGGGTCCTACAATGAGCAGTTCTTC.

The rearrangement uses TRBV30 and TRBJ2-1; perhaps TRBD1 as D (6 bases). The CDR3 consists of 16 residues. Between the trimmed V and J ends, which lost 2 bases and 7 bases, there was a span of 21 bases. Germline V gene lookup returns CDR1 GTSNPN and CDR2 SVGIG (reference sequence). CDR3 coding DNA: TGTGCCTGGAGTAATAGGACAGATGACGGGCAAAATGAGCAGTTCTTC. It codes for CAWSNRTDDGQNEQFF.

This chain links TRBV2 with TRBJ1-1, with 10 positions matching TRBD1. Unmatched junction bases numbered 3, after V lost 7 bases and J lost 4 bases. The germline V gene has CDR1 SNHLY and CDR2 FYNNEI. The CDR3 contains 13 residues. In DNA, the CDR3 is TGTGCCAGCATGGACAGGGGGATCACTGAAGCTTTCTTT. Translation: CASMDRGITEAFF. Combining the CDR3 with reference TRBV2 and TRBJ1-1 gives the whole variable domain EPEVTQTPSHQVTQMGQEVILRCVPISNHLYFYWYRQILGQKVEFLVSFYNNEISEKSEIFDDQFSVERPDGSNFTLKIRSTKLEDSAMYFCASMDRGITEAFFGQGTRLTVV.

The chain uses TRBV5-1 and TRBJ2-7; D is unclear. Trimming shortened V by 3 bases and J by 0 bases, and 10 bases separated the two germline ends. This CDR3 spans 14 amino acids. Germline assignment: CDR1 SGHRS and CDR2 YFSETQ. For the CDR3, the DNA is TGCGCCAGCAGCTCCCAGGCTGGCTCCTACGAGCAGTACTTC. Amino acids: CASSSQAGSYEQYF.

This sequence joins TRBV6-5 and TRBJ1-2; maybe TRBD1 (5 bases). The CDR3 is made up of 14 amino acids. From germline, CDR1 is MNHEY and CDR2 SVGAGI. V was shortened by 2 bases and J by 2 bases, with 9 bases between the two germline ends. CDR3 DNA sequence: TGTGCCAGCAGTTACGGGGGAGGGAACTATGGCTACACCTTC. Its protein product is CASSYGGGNYGYTF.

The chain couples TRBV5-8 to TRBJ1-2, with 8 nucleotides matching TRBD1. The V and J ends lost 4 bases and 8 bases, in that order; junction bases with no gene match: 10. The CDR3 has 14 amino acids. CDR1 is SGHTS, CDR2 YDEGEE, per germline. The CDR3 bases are TGTGCCAGCAGCCGGACAGGGTCGGGGGGAGGCTACACCTTC. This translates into CASSRTGSGGGYTF.

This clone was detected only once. CDR3 in amino acids: CASSRASLAGGRTEQFF. The CDR3 DNA is TGTGCCAGCTCACGGGCAAGCCTAGCGGGAGGTAGGACTGAGCAGTTCTTC. V gene TRBV18 combines with J gene TRBJ2-1; 11 nucleotides match TRBD2. Germline CDR1 is KGHSH and CDR2 is LQKENI. V shed 4 bases and J 9 bases; nucleotides not matched to a gene: 14. The CDR3 has 17 residues.